The rows below give T cell receptor beta chains drawn from one sample of a study of blood T cell repertoires in COVID-19. The protocol was immunoSEQ multiplex PCR, while the TCRdb copy is restricted to in-frame clones and leaves out a portion. The repertoire has 300,000 to 400,000 clones, over 75% of them found once; the top ten carry approximately 1%. What was sequenced was PBMCs or T cells enriched from blood (not recorded which). The receptor source for this set is a woman in her twenties or thirties with acute COVID-19. Both conserved end residues are part of each CDR3. D genes are given only for firm matches. Expanded clones get a size class; other rows say once, few or many, or leave the size out.

d_gene: TRBD2
j_gene: TRBJ2-3
v_gene: TRBV4-1
abundance: NA
CDR3aa: CASTLAGGPLTDTQYF
CDR3nt: TGCGCCAGCACCCTAGCGGGGGGGCCCCTCACAGATACGCAGTATTTT

d_gene: TRBD1
j_gene: TRBJ1-5
v_gene: TRBV12-5
abundance: NA
CDR3aa: CASATDRGPQPQHF
CDR3nt: TGTGCTAGTGCCACCGACAGGGGGCCGCAGCCCCAGCATTTT

d_gene: TRBD2
j_gene: TRBJ2-3
v_gene: TRBV6-4
abundance: NA
CDR3aa: CASSGSGGPGYTQYF
CDR3nt: TGTGCCAGCAGTGGGAGCGGGGGACCCGGGTATACGCAGTATTTT

d_gene: TRBD2
j_gene: TRBJ2-1
v_gene: TRBV19
abundance: few
CDR3aa: CASKGSGADNEQFF
CDR3nt: TGTGCCAGTAAGGGGAGCGGGGCTGACAATGAGCAGTTCTTC

d_gene: NA
j_gene: TRBJ2-3
v_gene: TRBV12-5
abundance: NA
CDR3aa: CASGLQVTDTQYF
CDR3nt: TGTGCTAGTGGTTTGCAGGTCACAGATACGCAGTATTTT

d_gene: NA
j_gene: TRBJ2-7
v_gene: TRBV9
abundance: NA
CDR3aa: CASSVYPSLTPYEQYF
CDR3nt: TGTGCCAGCAGCGTATATCCCTCCCTTACTCCCTACGAGCAGTACTTC

d_gene: TRBD1
j_gene: TRBJ1-1
v_gene: TRBV19
abundance: NA
CDR3aa: CASSILGQANTEAFF
CDR3nt: TGTGCCAGTAGTATACTGGGACAGGCTAACACTGAAGCTTTCTTT

d_gene: TRBD1
j_gene: TRBJ2-1
v_gene: TRBV20-1
abundance: NA
CDR3aa: CSASRTGAVSYNEQFF
CDR3nt: TGCAGTGCTAGTCGGACAGGGGCCGTCTCCTACAATGAGCAGTTCTTC

d_gene: TRBD1
j_gene: TRBJ2-7
v_gene: TRBV6-6
abundance: NA
CDR3aa: CASSITPGQGYYEQYF
CDR3nt: TGTGCCAGCAGCATCACGCCGGGACAGGGGTACTACGAGCAGTACTTC

d_gene: TRBD2
j_gene: TRBJ2-3
v_gene: TRBV3-1/TRBV3-2
abundance: NA
CDR3aa: CASTQTSGGTDTQYF
CDR3nt: TGTGCCAGCACCCAGACTAGCGGGGGCACAGATACGCAGTATTTT

d_gene: NA
j_gene: TRBJ2-7
v_gene: TRBV12-5
abundance: NA
CDR3aa: CASGLGALEQYF
CDR3nt: TGTGCTAGTGGTTTAGGGGCTTTGGAGCAGTACTTC

d_gene: NA
j_gene: TRBJ1-1
v_gene: TRBV28
abundance: NA
CDR3aa: CASSSPGGTEAFF
CDR3nt: TGTGCCAGCAGTTCTCCCGGCGGCACTGAAGCTTTCTTT

d_gene: NA
j_gene: TRBJ2-5
v_gene: TRBV29-1
abundance: NA
CDR3aa: CSVDEETQYF
CDR3nt: TGCAGCGTTGACGAAGAGACCCAGTACTTC

d_gene: NA
j_gene: TRBJ1-2
v_gene: TRBV5-1
abundance: once
CDR3aa: CASSAGGQARYTF
CDR3nt: TGCGCCAGCAGCGCGGGGGGGCAGGCGCGCTACACCTTC

d_gene: NA
j_gene: TRBJ2-1
v_gene: TRBV27
abundance: NA
CDR3aa: CASSLGRSSYNEQFF
CDR3nt: TGTGCCAGCAGTTTAGGGCGCAGCTCCTACAATGAGCAGTTCTTC

d_gene: NA
j_gene: TRBJ2-2
v_gene: TRBV19
abundance: NA
CDR3aa: CASSISPRDAGELFF
CDR3nt: TGTGCCAGTAGTATCTCGCCCCGCGATGCCGGGGAGCTGTTTTTT

d_gene: TRBD1
j_gene: TRBJ1-2
v_gene: TRBV7-2
abundance: NA
CDR3aa: CASSFVQGGGYTF
CDR3nt: TGTGCCAGCAGCTTCGTACAGGGGGGTGGCTACACCTTC

d_gene: NA
j_gene: TRBJ2-3
v_gene: TRBV2
abundance: NA
CDR3aa: CASRLAGTQYF
CDR3nt: TGTGCCAGCCGGCTGGCAGGAACGCAGTATTTT

d_gene: NA
j_gene: TRBJ1-5
v_gene: TRBV21-1
abundance: NA
CDR3aa: CASSKGLVRTGKGDSNQPQHF
CDR3nt: TGTGCCAGCAGCAAAGGTCTTGTTAGGACAGGGAAGGGGGATAGCAATCAGCCCCAGCATTTT

d_gene: TRBD2
j_gene: TRBJ2-7
v_gene: TRBV19
abundance: NA
CDR3aa: CASTPGRGAKYEQYF
CDR3nt: TGTGCCAGTACCCCGGGGCGGGGGGCGAAGTACGAGCAGTACTTC

d_gene: NA
j_gene: TRBJ1-3
v_gene: TRBV19
abundance: NA
CDR3aa: CASSQDKSGNTIYF
CDR3nt: TGTGCCAGTAGTCAAGACAAGTCTGGAAACACCATATATTTT

d_gene: NA
j_gene: TRBJ1-1
v_gene: TRBV19
abundance: once
CDR3aa: CASNLRAEAFF
CDR3nt: TGTGCCAGTAACCTGAGGGCTGAAGCTTTCTTT

d_gene: NA
j_gene: TRBJ2-7
v_gene: TRBV10-3
abundance: NA
CDR3aa: CAISVGRHSYEQYF
CDR3nt: TGTGCCATCAGTGTAGGTCGACACTCCTACGAGCAGTACTTC

d_gene: NA
j_gene: TRBJ2-6
v_gene: TRBV5-4
abundance: few
CDR3aa: CASSFPRGEGGYPGANVLTF
CDR3nt: TGTGCCAGCAGCTTCCCAAGGGGGGAGGGAGGTTATCCTGGGGCCAACGTCCTGACTTTC

d_gene: NA
j_gene: TRBJ1-1
v_gene: TRBV4-3
abundance: few
CDR3aa: CASSLSRRNTEAFF
CDR3nt: TGCGCCAGCAGCCTCTCTCGTAGGAACACTGAAGCTTTCTTT

d_gene: NA
j_gene: TRBJ1-5
v_gene: TRBV5-1
abundance: NA
CDR3aa: CASSPEAGRNQPQHF
CDR3nt: TGCGCCAGCAGCCCGGAAGCGGGCCGCAATCAGCCCCAGCATTTT

d_gene: NA
j_gene: TRBJ2-3
v_gene: TRBV18
abundance: many
CDR3aa: CASSPFRSADTQYF
CDR3nt: TGTGCCAGCTCACCGTTTCGAAGCGCCGACACGCAGTATTTT

d_gene: NA
j_gene: TRBJ1-2
v_gene: TRBV7-9
abundance: NA
CDR3aa: CASSLYGSGYTF
CDR3nt: TGTGCCAGCAGCCTATACGGGTCTGGCTACACCTTC

d_gene: NA
j_gene: TRBJ1-2
v_gene: TRBV6-5
abundance: NA
CDR3aa: CASSYTAAQPYGYTF
CDR3nt: TGTGCCAGCAGTTACACCGCTGCACAGCCCTATGGCTACACCTTC

d_gene: NA
j_gene: TRBJ2-3
v_gene: TRBV18
abundance: NA
CDR3aa: CASSEGADTQYF
CDR3nt: TGTGCCAGCTCAGAGGGGGCAGATACGCAGTATTTT

d_gene: TRBD1
j_gene: TRBJ1-5
v_gene: TRBV10-3
abundance: NA
CDR3aa: CAIRSDRDDQPQHF
CDR3nt: TGTGCCATCCGCAGCGACAGGGACGATCAGCCCCAGCATTTT

d_gene: NA
j_gene: TRBJ2-1
v_gene: TRBV5-8
abundance: once
CDR3aa: CASSLVPYNEQFF
CDR3nt: TGTGCCAGCAGCTTGGTCCCATACAATGAGCAGTTCTTC

d_gene: TRBD1
j_gene: TRBJ2-2
v_gene: TRBV2
abundance: NA
CDR3aa: CASNRADRGPGELFF
CDR3nt: TGTGCCAGCAATCGGGCGGACAGGGGCCCCGGGGAGCTGTTTTTT

d_gene: TRBD1
j_gene: TRBJ1-5
v_gene: TRBV2
abundance: NA
CDR3aa: CASRGQSSNQPQHF
CDR3nt: TGTGCCAGCAGGGGACAGTCAAGCAATCAGCCCCAGCATTTT

d_gene: TRBD2
j_gene: TRBJ2-1
v_gene: TRBV5-6
abundance: NA
CDR3aa: CASSLPSGALNEQFF
CDR3nt: TGTGCCAGCAGCTTGCCTAGCGGGGCCCTCAATGAGCAGTTCTTC

d_gene: TRBD1
j_gene: TRBJ1-6
v_gene: TRBV7-2
abundance: NA
CDR3aa: CASSTRQGAYQPLHF
CDR3nt: TGTGCCAGCAGCACCAGACAGGGGGCTTATCAACCCCTCCACTTT

d_gene: NA
j_gene: TRBJ2-1
v_gene: TRBV11-3
abundance: NA
CDR3aa: CASSPQSDEQFF
CDR3nt: TGTGCCAGCAGCCCCCAGTCCGATGAGCAGTTCTTC